What follows are 25 T cell receptor beta chains derived from one specimen sequenced in a study of blood T cell repertoires in COVID-19. Here immunoSEQ multiplex PCR was the method, and the copy in TCRdb shows in-frame clones only, minus some. The sample has approximately 180,000 clones, roughly nine tenths seen once. Sequences were obtained from peripheral blood. Every receptor here comes from a man in his sixties with active or convalescent COVID-19.

V is TRBV3-1 (or the pseudogene TRBV3-2) and J is TRBJ2-1; TRBD2 agrees at 8 bases. V shed 4 bases and J 0 bases; nucleotides not matched to a gene: 8. Germline CDR1 LGHDT, CDR2 YNNKEL (reference sequence). CDR3 length equals 17 residues. The CDR3 sequence is CASSPKWGLVSYNEQFF. In DNA form, the CDR3 reads TGTGCCAGCAGCCCCAAGTGGGGACTAGTCTCCTACAATGAGCAGTTCTTC.

The V call is TRBV4-1, the J call TRBJ2-7, with 7 bases lining up with TRBD1. The germline CDR1 and CDR2 sequences are MGHRA and YSYEKL. V was clipped by 5 bases and J by 4 bases; unmatched bases: 11. CDR3 length: 15 residues. CDR3 residues: CASSSPGQTPYEQYF. DNA of the CDR3: TGCGCCAGCAGCTCTCCGGGACAGACACCTTACGAGCAGTACTTC.

The CDR3 protein is CASSLTDTLGYTF. The CDR3 nucleotides are TGTGCCAGCAGCTTGACAGACACCCTCGGCTACACCTTC. The V call is TRBV13, the J call TRBJ1-2, with TRBD1 as a possible D gene (5 bases). The germline V gene encodes CDR1 PRHDT and CDR2 FYEKMQ (reference sequence). V lost 3 bases and J 8 bases, leaving 13 bases between the germline ends. The CDR3 covers 13 residues. The full variable domain, completed using reference TRBV13 and TRBJ1-2, is AAGVIQSPRHLIKEKRETATLKCYPIPRHDTVYWYQQGPGQDPQFLISFYEKMQSDKGSIPDRFSAQQFSDYHSELNMSSLELGDSALYFCASSLTDTLGYTFGSGTRLTVV.

This clone was recorded once. This chain connects TRBV24-1 to TRBJ2-1, with 7 bases matching TRBD1. V trimming: 2 bases; J trimming: 10 bases; junction bases outside the gene matches: 10. CDR3 length: 15 amino acids. Germline V gene sequence: CDR1 KGHDR, CDR2 SFDVKD. DNA of the CDR3: TGTGCCACCAGTGATTGGGAGACAGGGTTAGGCGAGCAGTTCTTC. This codes for CATSDWETGLGEQFF.

This sequence joins TRBV10-3 and TRBJ1-1; TRBD1 matches at 11 bases. Germline lookup yields CDR1 ENHRY and CDR2 SYGVKD. The CDR3 contains 17 residues. J gave up 0 bases and V 10 bases, and 13 bases lay outside the gene matches. The CDR3 nucleotides are TGTGCCACCCGGACAGGGGGCGCGGGTCGCATGAACACTGAAGCTTTCTTT. Translating gives CATRTGGAGRMNTEAFF.

This chain joins TRBV5-1 and TRBJ1-1; D ambiguous. The germline CDR1 and CDR2 sequences are SGHRS and YFSETQ. V shed 1 base and J shed 4 bases, with 14 bases lying between them. This CDR3 is 15 amino acids long. CDR3 sequence: CASSLIGRVSTEAFF. The CDR3 nucleotides are TGCGCCAGCAGCTTGATCGGGAGGGTGAGCACTGAAGCTTTCTTT.

The genes are TRBV5-1 and TRBJ2-5; TRBD1 aligns across 8 bases. The ends lost 3 bases at V and 4 bases at J; junction bases unmatched: 5. Germline lookup yields CDR1 SGHRS and CDR2 YFSETQ. This CDR3 region has 14 residues. CDR3 nucleotides: TGCGCCAGCAGCTACGACAGGGGCGGAGAGACCCAGTACTTC. Its translation is CASSYDRGGETQYF.

V usage is TRBV9 and J usage is TRBJ2-2, with no clear D. The CDR3 loop spans 12 amino acids. CDR1 SGDLS and CDR2 YYNGEE come from the germline V gene. The V end lost 0 bases, the J end lost 8 bases, and 5 bases lay between the germline ends. In DNA form, the CDR3 reads TGTGCCAGCAGCGTAGAACTGGGGGAGCTGTTTTTT. It translates to CASSVELGELFF.

The chain employs TRBV29-1 and TRBJ2-7; D is possibly TRBD1 (5 bases). V lost 4 bases to trimming and J lost 0 bases, with 7 bases between them. CDR1 SQVTM and CDR2 ANQGSEA come from the germline V gene. The length of the CDR3 is 12 residues. In nucleotides, the CDR3 is TGCAGCGTTGGACAGCACTCCTACGAGCAGTACTTC. Protein product: CSVGQHSYEQYF.

The chain combines TRBV4-2 with TRBJ2-1, with 7 bases fitting TRBD1. Germline V CDR1 and CDR2: LGHNA, YNFKEQ. The CDR3 contains 15 residues. Trimming cost V 4 bases and J 9 bases; bases outside gene matches: 12. CDR3 DNA: TGTGCCAGCAGCCCGACAGGGCATTTCGAGGGTGAGCAGTTCTTC. Protein product: CASSPTGHFEGEQFF.

This chain joins TRBV19 and TRBJ2-7; tentatively, D is TRBD1 (5 bases). CDR3 length: 14 residues. Germline-derived CDR1 and CDR2 are LNHDA and SQIVND (reference sequence). The V gene lost 6 bases and the J gene lost 2 bases, with 14 bases spanning the gap. CDR3 nucleotide sequence: TGTGCCAGTAGACCAACAGGTGGGGCCTACGAGCAGTACTTC. Amino acid sequence: CASRPTGGAYEQYF.

As DNA, the CDR3 is TGTGCTAGTGGTTCAGTGGGGACAGGGGGTTCGAATGAAAAACTGTTTTTT. Amino acid sequence: CASGSVGTGGSNEKLFF. V usage is TRBV12-5 and J usage is TRBJ1-4; TRBD1 matches at 11 bases. Losses at the gene ends were 4 bases for V and 5 bases for J; bases not matched to a gene: 9. The CDR3 consists of 17 residues. Germline loops: CDR1 LGHNT, CDR2 FRNRAP.

The J gene is TRBJ1-2, the V gene TRBV5-1; TRBD1 agrees at 9 bases. Germline assignment: CDR1 SGHRS and CDR2 YFSETQ. The V gene end was trimmed by 4 bases and the J gene end by 7 bases; junction bases not matched to a gene: 8. The CDR3 consists of 14 residues. In DNA form, the CDR3 reads TGCGCCAGCAGCCCTGGACAGGGGAACGGTGGCTACACCTTC. As protein: CASSPGQGNGGYTF.

This clone has a single count. This chain links TRBV5-1 with TRBJ2-3; 10 bases match TRBD2. Losses at the gene ends were 5 bases for V and 2 bases for J; bases not matched to a gene: 5. The CDR3 has 15 residues. Germline CDR1 is SGHRS and CDR2 is YFSETQ. CDR3 DNA sequence: TGCGCCAGCAGGGGGACTAGCGTCCACACAGATACGCAGTATTTT. It encodes CASRGTSVHTDTQYF. Filled out from reference TRBV5-1 and TRBJ2-3, the complete variable domain reads KAGVTQTPRYLIKTRGQQVTLSCSPISGHRSVSWYQQTPGQGLQFLFEYFSETQRNKGNFPGRFSGRQFSNSRSEMNVSTLELGDSALYLCASRGTSVHTDTQYFGPGTRLTVL.

The V call is TRBV6-5, the J call TRBJ2-5; possibly TRBD1 for D (6 bases). CDR3 length: 15 residues. Germline CDR1 MNHEY, CDR2 SVGAGI. V was pared by 5 bases and J by 4 bases, with 17 bases between. DNA for the CDR3: TGTGCCAGCAGTAACCCCGCAGGGGTCGGAGAGACCCAGTACTTC. Its protein is CASSNPAGVGETQYF.

This clone was seen just once. This rearrangement joins TRBV30 to TRBJ1-4, with D tentatively TRBD1 (5 bases). The CDR3 has 11 amino acids. Trimming cost V 8 bases and J 7 bases, with 11 bases left between them. Germline V lookup: CDR1 GTSNPN, CDR2 SVGIG (reference sequence). The CDR3 DNA follows: TGTGCCGGGGGGACGGGTGAAAAACTGTTTTTT. It translates to CAGGTGEKLFF.

V is TRBV6-5 and J is TRBJ2-2; 8 bases fit TRBD1. Trimming at V came to 4 bases and at J to 3 bases, leaving 4 bases not matched to a gene. This CDR3 has 15 amino acids. Germline V CDR1 and CDR2: MNHEY, SVGAGI. CDR3 nucleotides: TGTGCCAGCAGTTTAAGACAGGGGTACACCGGGGAGCTGTTTTTT. Translation gives CASSLRQGYTGELFF.

This clone was detected only once. V gene TRBV6-5 combines with J gene TRBJ2-3, with D tentatively TRBD1 (5 bases). CDR1 and CDR2 from the germline V gene are MNHEY and SVGAGI. CDR3 length: 13 residues. Trimming left V 7 bases short and J 4 bases short, with 12 bases between. This CDR3 is CASNTGAADTQYF. The CDR3 DNA is TGTGCCAGCAATACTGGGGCGGCAGATACGCAGTATTTT.

V usage is TRBV19 and J usage is TRBJ2-5; no clear D. Trimming took 6 bases from V and 7 from J, leaving 12 bases between them. The CDR3 sequence is 12 residues long. Germline CDR1 and CDR2: LNHDA and SQIVND (reference sequence). The CDR3 reads CASSPRLGTQYF. CDR3 sequence (DNA): TGTGCCAGTAGCCCGCGACTGGGGACCCAGTACTTC.

V gene TRBV28 combines with J gene TRBJ1-2; 7 nucleotides line up with TRBD1. With 5 bases clipped from V and 4 bases from J, the junction kept 4 bases outside the gene matches. The V gene's germline CDR1 is MDHEN and CDR2 SYDVKM. The CDR3 is 13 residues long. The CDR3 spells CASSTGAVYGYTF. CDR3 nucleotides: TGTGCCAGCAGTACAGGGGCCGTCTATGGCTACACCTTC.

This sequence joins TRBV3-1 (or the pseudogene TRBV3-2) and TRBJ2-5; D unresolved. The CDR3 runs to 15 residues. V lost 0 bases to trimming and J lost 1 base, with 9 bases between them. CDR1 and CDR2 from the germline V gene are LGHDT and YNNKEL (reference sequence). This chain's CDR3 is CASSQEWAPQETQYF. The CDR3 nucleotides are TGTGCCAGCAGCCAAGAATGGGCCCCCCAAGAGACCCAGTACTTC.

The J gene is TRBJ2-4, the V gene TRBV6-5; D is perhaps TRBD1 (5 bases). Trimming removed 6 bases from V and 7 bases from J, with 13 bases in between. In germline, CDR1 is MNHEY, CDR2 SVGAGI. This CDR3 is built from 13 residues. This CDR3 is CASRDTNGNIQYF. Here the CDR3 DNA reads TGTGCCAGCAGGGACACGAACGGGAACATTCAGTACTTC.

The genes are TRBV11-3 and TRBJ2-5; 7 positions agree with TRBD1. Germline V gives CDR1 SGHNT, CDR2 YENEEA. Trimming removed 4 bases from V and 5 bases from J; junction bases left unmatched: 13. This CDR3 is 16 amino acids long. The CDR3, as DNA: TGTGCCAGCAGCTCCCGGGACAGCCTAAGACGGGAGACCCAGTACTTC. As protein: CASSSRDSLRRETQYF. The variable domain in full, with the rest retrieved from reference TRBV11-3 and TRBJ2-5, is EAGVVQSPRYKIIEKKQPVAFWCNPISGHNTLYWYLQNLGQGPELLIRYENEEAVDDSQLPKDRFSAERLKGVDSTLKIQPAELGDSAVYLCASSSRDSLRRETQYFGPGTRLLVL.

This chain links TRBV3-1 (or the pseudogene TRBV3-2) with TRBJ2-7, with D unclear. The V gene lost 0 bases and the J gene lost 6 bases, with 12 bases spanning the gap. CDR1 and CDR2 (germline): LGHDT, YNNKEL (reference sequence). The CDR3 has 14 residues. The CDR3 region is CASSQDWLDGEQYF. As DNA, the CDR3 is TGTGCCAGCAGCCAAGATTGGCTAGATGGCGAGCAGTACTTC.

This chain uses TRBV5-1 with TRBJ1-1; TRBD1 is a possible D gene (6 bases). V lost 3 bases and J 1 base, leaving 10 bases between the germline ends. The V gene's germline CDR1 is SGHRS and CDR2 YFSETQ. This CDR3 contains 14 residues. CDR3: CASSSTQGNTEAFF. The CDR3 DNA is TGCGCCAGCAGCTCTACACAGGGGAACACTGAAGCTTTCTTT.